This T cell receptor beta chain was documented in a study of blood T cell repertoires in COVID-19. Per the original methods: Reference gene primers were amplified, and this amplification served to estimate nucleated cell counts. Using immunoSEQ multiplex PCR, the repertoire was profiled, and TCRdb retains in-frame clones only, with some absent. Clone size and the V and J calls come from that table; the DNA yielded D and trimming. Of tens of thousands of clones in the sample, more than 80% are singletons; the top ten hold less than 9%. The trim removed 11 bases at V and 9 bases at J, leaving 17 bases unmatched. The germline V gene encodes CDR1 MDHEN and CDR2 SYDVKM. The CDR3 runs to 16 residues.

The chain links TRBV28 to TRBJ2-4; 12 nucleotides line up with TRBD2. This TCR was sampled from a young man with acute or convalescent COVID-19. Sequencing was carried out using peripheral blood. For the CDR3, the DNA is TGTGCCTCTGTCCCCTCTAGCGGGAGGGCCTTGAGCATTCAGTACTTC. Amino acid sequence: CASVPSSGRALSIQYF.